Sequencing of this T cell receptor beta chain was carried out in a study of sequential checkpoint blockade in melanoma. Study context: Arm A got nivolumab then ipilimumab; arm B the reverse, 1:1. Both treatment sequences were followed by maintenance nivolumab.

Libraries were prepared by immunoSEQ multiplex PCR; TCRdb keeps only in-frame clonotypes and omits some of them. This table has roughly 5,100 clones, about 68% appearing once. Germline loops: CDR1 SGDLS, CDR2 YYNGEE. V lost 4 bases and J lost 5, with 15 bases in between. This CDR3 is built from 14 residues. This sample's treatment: randomized to nivolumab then ipilimumab (arm A) or the reverse (arm B). None of the patients previously received DNA-damaging chemotherapy. PBMC sorting kept live CD3+CD8+ cells without CD19 or CD56. In its sample, this clone was seen a few times. Sequenced here: CD8+ T cells sorted from blood (inferred from file names), sampled from a patient given nivolumab and ipilimumab in sequence. The clonotype was recovered from a human donor with melanoma. This chain links TRBV9 with TRBJ1-1; D may be TRBD1 (5 bases). The DNA of the CDR3 is TGTGCCAGCAGCCCGTCAGGGAAGGTGACTGAAGCTTTCTTT. It yields the protein CASSPSGKVTEAFF.